These 10 T cell receptor beta chains were all obtained from the same sample, sequenced in a study of control samples from healthy donors and cancer patients. Generated by immunoSEQ multiplex PCR, the TCRdb table keeps only in-frame clones and is missing some. The table has 200,000 or so clones, over 80% seen once. Sequenced input: blood. The receptors originated from a man in his thirties or forties in good health.

This chain joins TRBV21-1 and TRBJ2-7. TRBV21-1 is listed as a pseudogene. There are 15 residues in the CDR3. The CDR3 spells CASSKSGRTVYEQYF. CDR3 nucleotide sequence: TGTGCCAGCAGCAAAAGTGGCCGTACGGTATACGAGCAGTACTTC.

The chain is built from TRBV11-2 and TRBJ1-2; D possibly corresponds to TRBD1 (5 bases). In germline, CDR1 is SGHAT, CDR2 FQNNGV. Trimming removed 6 bases at V and 2 bases at J, with 28 bases between. CDR3 length equals 19 residues. As DNA, the CDR3 is TGTGCCAGCAGGCCCCTATGGGGACCGCCTGGAGGAACAAACTATGGCTACACCTTC. Translating it yields CASRPLWGPPGGTNYGYTF. The full variable domain, rest sourced from reference TRBV11-2 and TRBJ1-2, is EAGVAQSPRYKIIEKRQSVAFWCNPISGHATLYWYQQILGQGPKLLIQFQNNGVVDDSQLPKDRFSAERLKGVDSTLKIQPAKLEDSAVYLCASRPLWGPPGGTNYGYTFGSGTRLTVV.

This chain connects TRBV27 to TRBJ2-3, with 9 bases identical to TRBD2. Germline V gene lookup returns CDR1 MNHEY and CDR2 SMNVEV (reference sequence). There are 15 residues in the CDR3. The trim removed 5 bases at V and 0 bases at J, leaving 3 bases unmatched. As DNA, the CDR3 is TGTGCCAGCAGTAGAGCGGGGGGCAGCACAGATACGCAGTATTTT. It codes for CASSRAGGSTDTQYF.

This clone has a single count. The chain's CDR3 is CASRPQGPFTEAFF. Here the CDR3 DNA reads TGTGCCAGCAGGCCACAGGGACCTTTCACTGAAGCTTTCTTT. V gene TRBV7-9 combines with J gene TRBJ1-1, with D possibly matching TRBD1 (6 bases). Germline CDR1 is SEHNR and CDR2 is FQNEAQ (reference sequence). The CDR3 contains 14 residues. V lost 6 bases, J lost 4 bases, and 15 bases lay in between.

This chain connects TRBV5-1 to TRBJ2-2, with D hard to call. CDR3 length equals 15 residues. Germline CDR1 SGHRS, CDR2 YFSETQ. Trimming shortened V by 2 bases and J by 1 base, and 9 bases separated the two germline ends. The CDR3 nucleotides are TGCGCCAGCAGCTTCCAGACACTGAACACCGGGGAGCTGTTTTTT. As protein: CASSFQTLNTGELFF. The whole variable domain, filled in from reference TRBV5-1 and TRBJ2-2, reads KAGVTQTPRYLIKTRGQQVTLSCSPISGHRSVSWYQQTPGQGLQFLFEYFSETQRNKGNFPGRFSGRQFSNSRSEMNVSTLELGDSALYLCASSFQTLNTGELFFGEGSRLTVL.

V usage is TRBV6-5 and J usage is TRBJ1-6; D not resolved. Germline CDR1 is MNHEY and CDR2 is SVGAGI. V shed 7 bases and J shed 8 bases, with 15 bases lying between them. CDR3 length equals 14 residues. The CDR3 loop is CASTPDATDSPLHF. Written as DNA, the CDR3 is TGTGCCAGCACCCCGGACGCGACGGATTCACCCCTCCACTTT.

This rearrangement joins TRBV23-1 to TRBJ2-4, with 7 positions matching TRBD1. TRBV23-1 is classed as an ORF, of uncertain function. The CDR3 has 15 residues. V trimming: 3 bases; J trimming: 3 bases; junction bases outside the gene matches: 5. The CDR3 spells CASSQGQLHKNIQYF. The CDR3 DNA sequence: TGCGCCAGCAGTCAGGGACAGTTACACAAAAACATTCAGTACTTC.

The chain couples TRBV3-1 (or the pseudogene TRBV3-2) to TRBJ1-2, with 12 bases matching TRBD1. Trimming took 5 bases from V and 4 from J; bases not matched to a gene: 5. Looked up from germline, CDR1 is LGHDT and CDR2 is YNNKEL (reference sequence). The CDR3 consists of 15 residues. The DNA for the CDR3 is TGTGCCAGCAGCGGGGGGACAGGGGGCGCCTATGGCTACACCTTC. Its translation is CASSGGTGGAYGYTF.

This clone has only one observation. The gene calls are TRBV5-1 and TRBJ1-5; weak D call: TRBD1 (5 bases). Germline lookup yields CDR1 SGHRS and CDR2 YFSETQ. CDR3 length: 14 residues. The V gene lost 3 bases and the J gene lost 2 bases, with 9 bases spanning the gap. CDR3 residues: CASSWGPGNQPQHF. Written as DNA, the CDR3 is TGCGCCAGCAGCTGGGGCCCCGGCAATCAGCCCCAGCATTTT.

The chain employs TRBV12-3 or TRBV12-4 and TRBJ1-3; D not certain. This CDR3 spans 11 amino acids. V dropped 7 bases and J dropped 5 bases, with 6 bases sitting between them. The CDR3 DNA reads as TGTGCCAGCACTCCCCGAAACACCATATATTTT. Translation: CASTPRNTIYF.